These 22 T cell receptor beta chains share one sample of origin, sequenced in a study of regulatory and conventional T cells in RAG deficiency. Genomic DNA came from blood conventional CD4+ T cells gated CD25-low CD127-high. Assay: immunoSEQ multiplex PCR; the TCRdb copy retains only in-frame clones and omits some. The sample holds tens of thousands of clones, about 92% seen once. The data were also submitted as part of a second study, on regulatory T cells. That paper adds: Amplification used 52 TRBV primers and 13 TRBJ primers.

Material for sequencing was CD4+ T cells sorted from blood. The origin of the receptors is a human donor in good health.

The sample holds one count of this clone. The CDR3 bases are TGTGCCAGCAGGCGCCCCAGCGGGGGGCGGGAGCAGTACTTC. Translating gives CASRRPSGGREQYF. The chain carries TRBV11-2 and TRBJ2-7; TRBD2 matches at 9 bases. From germline, CDR1 is SGHAT and CDR2 FQNNGV. This CDR3 comprises 14 residues. Unmatched junction bases numbered 10, after V lost 6 bases and J lost 7 bases.

CDR3 protein: CASSLSSDRGYTEAFF. In DNA form, the CDR3 reads TGTGCCAGCAGCTTGTCCTCGGACAGGGGTTATACTGAAGCTTTCTTT. The genes are TRBV5-5 and TRBJ1-1; 9 bases map to TRBD1. The CDR3 covers 16 residues. Per the germline V gene, CDR1 is SGHKS and CDR2 is YYEKEE (reference sequence). The V segment lost 1 base and the J segment 5 bases; nucleotides outside the gene matches: 9.

The chain recombines TRBV10-1 with TRBJ2-7; TRBD1 matches at 7 bases. Looked up from germline, CDR1 is WNHNN and CDR2 is SYGVQD (reference sequence). This CDR3 is built from 13 residues. V gave up 10 bases and J gave up 6 bases; unmatched junction bases: 12. The CDR3 DNA reads as TGCGCCACCTCGGGACAGCTGCTGGCCGAGCAGTACTTC. Translating it yields CATSGQLLAEQYF.

V is TRBV18 and J is TRBJ1-1; perhaps TRBD1 as D (5 bases). CDR3 size: 14 residues. CDR1 KGHSH and CDR2 LQKENI come from the germline V gene. Trimming took 3 bases from V and 2 from J, leaving 10 bases between them. This CDR3 is CASSPLGGNTEAFF. CDR3 bases: TGTGCCAGCTCACCTTTGGGGGGTAACACTGAAGCTTTCTTT. Filled out from reference TRBV18 and TRBJ1-1, the complete variable domain reads NAGVMQNPRHLVRRRGQEARLRCSPMKGHSHVYWYRQLPEEGLKFMVYLQKENIIDESGMPKERFSAEFPKEGPSILRIQQVVRGDSAAYFCASSPLGGNTEAFFGQGTRLTVV.

This chain links TRBV5-1 with TRBJ1-6; D gene unclear. CDR3 length equals 15 residues. Germline V gene sequence: CDR1 SGHRS, CDR2 YFSETQ. Trimming took off 0 bases at V and 6 bases at J, with 10 bases between the two ends. The CDR3 DNA follows: TGCGCCAGCAGCTTGGATGGCGGGAGTAATTCACCCCTCCACTTT. Translation: CASSLDGGSNSPLHF.

This sequence joins TRBV11-3 and TRBJ2-6; the D is unclear. V lost 1 base, J lost 0 bases, and 4 bases lay in between. The germline V gene encodes CDR1 SGHNT and CDR2 YENEEA. This CDR3 region has 15 residues. CDR3 coding DNA: TGTGCCAGCAGCTTAGGGTACTCTGGGGCCAACGTCCTGACTTTC. Its translation is CASSLGYSGANVLTF.

This chain connects TRBV11-3 to TRBJ2-1, with 7 bases lining up with TRBD2. The CDR3 covers 14 residues. Trimming at V came to 6 bases and at J to 6 bases, leaving 8 bases not matched to a gene. Germline assignment: CDR1 SGHNT and CDR2 YENEEA. CDR3 in amino acids: CASSPGTTSNEQFF. CDR3 DNA: TGTGCCAGCAGTCCCGGGACTACCTCCAATGAGCAGTTCTTC.

Comment on this clone: The junction departs from germline at one end; a sequencing error may be responsible. CDR3: CVSSGVANTEAFF. DNA of the CDR3: TGTGTCAGCAGTGGTGTCGCGAACACTGAAGCTTTCTTT. The V and J genes are TRBV6-5 and TRBJ1-1; D not resolved. Germline V gene lookup returns CDR1 MNHEY and CDR2 SVGAGI. The CDR3 is 13 amino acids.

A single count supports this clone. The chain is built from TRBV2 and TRBJ1-2; TRBD1 might be the D (5 bases). This CDR3 has 14 residues. Trimming left V 6 bases short and J 3 bases short, with 14 bases between. Germline V gene sequence: CDR1 SNHLY, CDR2 FYNNEI. CDR3 sequence: CASSEQGIHYGYTF. CDR3 bases: TGTGCCAGCAGCGAGCAGGGAATCCACTATGGCTACACCTTC.

In nucleotides, the CDR3 is TGTGCCAGCAGTGACACCGGACAGGGGGCGAATGGCTACACCTTC. This encodes CASSDTGQGANGYTF. The gene calls are TRBV6-4 and TRBJ1-2, with 11 bases lining up with TRBD1. Germline loops: CDR1 MRHNA, CDR2 SNTAGT. CDR3 length: 15 residues. V dropped 2 bases and J dropped 6; count of bases not matched to a gene: 5.

V gene TRBV5-4 combines with J gene TRBJ2-2; no firm D call. The germline CDR1 and CDR2 sequences are SGHNT and YYREEE (reference sequence). V gave up 0 bases and J gave up 5 bases, with 11 bases separating them. CDR3 length: 15 amino acids. DNA of the CDR3: TGTGCCAGCAGCTTGGTCGCGGAGTCGACCGGGGAGCTGTTTTTT. This codes for CASSLVAESTGELFF.

The chain employs TRBV4-2 and TRBJ2-7; 9 nucleotides align to TRBD2. CDR1 is LGHNA, CDR2 YNFKEQ, per germline. The CDR3 runs to 17 residues. The J segment lost 3 bases and the V segment lost 0 bases, leaving 9 bases of the junction unmatched. The CDR3 DNA sequence: TGTGCCAGCAGCCAAGATAGAGGGAGCGGGGGGAACTACGAGCAGTACTTC. This encodes CASSQDRGSGGNYEQYF.

This clone has only a few counts. The rearrangement uses TRBV9 and TRBJ1-6, with 7 bases fitting TRBD1. From germline, CDR1 is SGDLS and CDR2 YYNGEE. Trimming removed 2 bases from V and 6 bases from J; junction bases left unmatched: 11. The CDR3 contains 17 residues. The CDR3 DNA reads TGTGCCAGCAGCGTTTCCGCCGGGACAGACCTTAATTCACCCCTCCACTTT. Its translation: CASSVSAGTDLNSPLHF.

The chain uses TRBV4-1 and TRBJ2-2; 7 bases are a match to TRBD1. The CDR3 spans 15 residues. In germline, CDR1 is MGHRA, CDR2 YSYEKL. With 1 base clipped from V and 7 bases from J, the junction kept 6 bases outside the gene matches. CDR3 sequence: CASSQVDREIGELFF. For the CDR3, the DNA is TGCGCCAGCAGCCAAGTAGACAGGGAGATCGGGGAGCTGTTTTTT.

The V and J genes are TRBV10-3 and TRBJ2-2; tentative D call: TRBD1 (5 bases). Germline-derived CDR1 and CDR2 are ENHRY and SYGVKD. There are 14 residues in the CDR3. V lost 7 bases and J lost 3, with 12 bases in between. CDR3 region: CAINGQGDTGELFF. The CDR3 nucleotides are TGTGCCATCAATGGCCAGGGTGACACCGGGGAGCTGTTTTTT.

The rearrangement links TRBV10-2 to TRBJ2-7; 8 bases line up with TRBD1. Germline V gene lookup returns CDR1 WSHSY and CDR2 SAAADI. The CDR3 runs 14 residues. J lost 2 bases, V lost 2 bases, and 2 bases had no gene match. The CDR3 sequence: CASSEGTGPYEQYF. In nucleotides, the CDR3 is TGCGCCAGCAGTGAGGGGACAGGACCCTACGAGCAGTACTTC.

The chain has TRBV5-1 and TRBJ2-5, with 12 bases lining up with TRBD2. Germline-derived CDR1 and CDR2 are SGHRS and YFSETQ. V lost 3 bases to trimming and J lost 2 bases; unmatched junction nucleotides: 5. This CDR3 region has 16 residues. CDR3 sequence reads: CASSSGLAGLQETQYF. The DNA for the CDR3 is TGCGCCAGCAGCTCGGGACTAGCGGGCCTACAAGAGACCCAGTACTTC. The complete variable domain, with remaining parts taken from reference TRBV5-1 and TRBJ2-5, reads KAGVTQTPRYLIKTRGQQVTLSCSPISGHRSVSWYQQTPGQGLQFLFEYFSETQRNKGNFPGRFSGRQFSNSRSEMNVSTLELGDSALYLCASSSGLAGLQETQYFGPGTRLLVL.

CDR3 coding DNA: TGTGCCAGCAGCTTAGAGAAAGACCCCGCGAACACCGGGGAGCTGTTTTTT. Encoded protein: CASSLEKDPANTGELFF. The chain joins TRBV11-2 to TRBJ2-2; D gene unclear. Germline loops: CDR1 SGHAT, CDR2 FQNNGV. The V end lost 0 bases, the J end lost 0 bases, and 11 bases lay between the germline ends. This CDR3 is 17 amino acids long. Variable domain in full (rest from reference TRBV11-2 and TRBJ2-2): EAGVAQSPRYKIIEKRQSVAFWCNPISGHATLYWYQQILGQGPKLLIQFQNNGVVDDSQLPKDRFSAERLKGVDSTLKIQPAKLEDSAVYLCASSLEKDPANTGELFFGEGSRLTVL.

The chain employs TRBV7-9 and TRBJ1-2; D ambiguous. With 5 bases removed from V and 0 bases from J, the gap between germline ends came to 10 bases. Germline V lookup: CDR1 SEHNR, CDR2 FQNEAQ (reference sequence). There are 14 residues in the CDR3. The CDR3 spells CASSADASNYGYTF. In DNA form, the CDR3 reads TGTGCCAGCAGCGCGGACGCCTCTAACTATGGCTACACCTTC.

The chain has TRBV10-3 and TRBJ2-7; 10 bases fit TRBD1. CDR3 length: 15 residues. The ends lost 0 bases at V and 2 bases at J; junction bases unmatched: 1. Germline CDR1 ENHRY, CDR2 SYGVKD. The CDR3, as DNA: TGTGCCATCAGTGAGTCGACAGGGGGCACCTACGAGCAGTACTTC. Its protein is CAISESTGGTYEQYF.

This clone was seen only once. The DNA for the CDR3 is TGTGCCAGCACCACTTTAGGCGGGGGACCCTACGAGCAGTACTTC. The encoded protein is CASTTLGGGPYEQYF. The chain uses TRBV6-5 and TRBJ2-7; TRBD2 matches at 7 bases. The CDR3 sequence is 15 residues long. With 7 bases clipped from V and 2 bases from J, the junction kept 11 bases outside the gene matches. Germline CDR1 and CDR2: MNHEY and SVGAGI.

The chain is built from TRBV11-2 and TRBJ1-2; no firm D call. Trimming stripped 4 bases from V and 7 bases from J, with 10 bases between. The CDR3 contains 12 residues. Germline assignment: CDR1 SGHAT and CDR2 FQNNGV. This CDR3 reads CASSSRRGGYTF. DNA of the CDR3: TGTGCCAGCAGCTCGCGACGAGGTGGCTACACCTTC.